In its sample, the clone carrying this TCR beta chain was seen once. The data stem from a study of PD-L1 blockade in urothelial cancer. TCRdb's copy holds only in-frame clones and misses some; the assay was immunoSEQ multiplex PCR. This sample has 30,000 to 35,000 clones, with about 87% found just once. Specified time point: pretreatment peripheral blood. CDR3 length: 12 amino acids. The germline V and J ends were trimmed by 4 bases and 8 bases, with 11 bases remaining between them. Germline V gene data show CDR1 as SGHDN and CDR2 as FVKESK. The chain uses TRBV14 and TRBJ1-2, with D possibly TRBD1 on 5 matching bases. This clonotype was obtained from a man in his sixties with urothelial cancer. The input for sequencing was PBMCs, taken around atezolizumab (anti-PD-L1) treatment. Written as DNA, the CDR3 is TGTGCCAGCAGCCGGGAAGCAGGGGGCTACACCTTC. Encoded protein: CASSREAGGYTF.